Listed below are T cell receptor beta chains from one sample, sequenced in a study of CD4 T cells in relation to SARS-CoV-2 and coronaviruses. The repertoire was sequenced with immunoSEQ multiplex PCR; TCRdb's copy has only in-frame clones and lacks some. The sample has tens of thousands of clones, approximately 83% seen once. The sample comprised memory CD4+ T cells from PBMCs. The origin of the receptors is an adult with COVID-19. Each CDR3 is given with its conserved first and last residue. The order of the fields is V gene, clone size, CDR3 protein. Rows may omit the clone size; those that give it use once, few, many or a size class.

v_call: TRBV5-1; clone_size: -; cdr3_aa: CASSRRDLSYEQYF
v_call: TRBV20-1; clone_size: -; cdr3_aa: CSASYGGGRKTQYF
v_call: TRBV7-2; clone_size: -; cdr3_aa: CASSPGSYNTEAFF
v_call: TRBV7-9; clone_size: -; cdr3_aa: CASSLHAGKILMGEQYF
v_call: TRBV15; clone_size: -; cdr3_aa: CATSKPGLAGDRWETQYF
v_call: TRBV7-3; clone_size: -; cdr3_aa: CASSLTSGSLDTQYF
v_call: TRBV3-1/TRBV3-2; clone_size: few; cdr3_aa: CASSQEVAGAGTGELFF
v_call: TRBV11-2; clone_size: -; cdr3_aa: CASSLEFVAGTEQFF
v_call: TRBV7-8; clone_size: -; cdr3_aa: CASSLMGASTDTQYF
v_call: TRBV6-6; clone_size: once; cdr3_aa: CASSYADRDYGYTF
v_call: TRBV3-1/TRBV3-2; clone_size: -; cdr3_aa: CASSQPGSNSPLHF
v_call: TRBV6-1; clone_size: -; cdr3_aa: CASSDGQFNYGYTF
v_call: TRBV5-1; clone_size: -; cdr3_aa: CASSRGQGLVGTDTQYF
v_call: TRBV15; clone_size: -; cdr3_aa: CATSGRLGRGQNTGELFF
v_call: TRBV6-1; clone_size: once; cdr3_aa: CASSEPGGEPEAFF
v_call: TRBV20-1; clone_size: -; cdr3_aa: CSARGPNEQFF
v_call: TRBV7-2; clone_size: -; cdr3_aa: CASSSQGGSSYEQYF
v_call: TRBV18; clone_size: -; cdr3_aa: CASSPLSGFYTDTQYF
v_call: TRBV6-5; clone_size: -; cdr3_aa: CASSLNVGSPLHF
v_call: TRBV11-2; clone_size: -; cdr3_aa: CASSDPGTGGYEQYF
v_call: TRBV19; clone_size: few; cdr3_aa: CASSKNRGNQPQHF
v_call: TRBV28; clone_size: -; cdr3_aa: CASSLYGFGASGRYEQYF
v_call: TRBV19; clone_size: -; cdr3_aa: CASRSSGRVDEQFF
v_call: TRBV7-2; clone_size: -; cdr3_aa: CASSLALAGTGELFF
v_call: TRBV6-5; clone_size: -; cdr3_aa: CASEGTGGYEQYF
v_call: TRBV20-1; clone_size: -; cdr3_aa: CSANHADTQYF
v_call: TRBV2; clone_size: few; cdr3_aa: CASSEQGMDTQYF
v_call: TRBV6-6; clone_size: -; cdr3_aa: CASLDAAVGGELFF
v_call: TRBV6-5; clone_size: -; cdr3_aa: CASRRQLYEQYF
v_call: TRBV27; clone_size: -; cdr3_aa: CASSVHYSGKYTGELFF
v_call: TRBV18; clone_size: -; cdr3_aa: CASSPWALAGSEQYF
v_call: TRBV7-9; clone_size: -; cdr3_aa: CASSSRGSLSGNTIYF
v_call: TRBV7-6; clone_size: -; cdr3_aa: CASSWDRLSEETQYF